The next 11 T cell receptor beta chains were all read from a single sample in a study of post-analysis software for immune sequencing data. Their cognate antigens are unknown. Whole-study results and caveats: Compared with controls, patients had more of about five TRBV segments, including TRBV5-6, TRBV5-1 and TRBV20-1.

Unique molecular identifiers tagged the TCR beta cDNA libraries. TCRdb fed the PCR reads into MiXCR, producing one record per CDR3 protein. Of hundreds of thousands of distinct CDR3 sequences in the sample, 25% to 30% were seen once. The sequenced sample consisted of blood. These receptors were collected from a girl aged 5-17 years with multiple sclerosis.

This clonotype has just a few counts. V gene TRBV6-6 combines with J gene TRBJ1-4, with a weak D call TRBD1 (5 bases). The CDR3 consists of 15 residues. Germline V gene data show CDR1 as MNHNY and CDR2 as SVGAGI (reference sequence). Trimming left V 7 bases short and J 8 bases short, with 20 bases between. This CDR3 is CASITTGTSLEKLFF. The CDR3 nucleotides are TGTGCCAGCATTACCACCGGGACGTCACTCGAAAAACTGTTTTTT.

This clonotype has a single count. A read error may produce the germline difference seen at one junction end. The chain employs TRBV5-1 and TRBJ2-1; D is undetermined. The CDR3 is 11 residues long. Germline V gene sequence: CDR1 SGHRS, CDR2 YFSETQ. CDR3 nucleotide sequence: TGCGCCAGCAGTTGGCATAATGGGCAGTTCTTC. It translates to CASSWHNGQFF.

V and J are TRBV5-1 and TRBJ2-5, with TRBD1 matching 8 bases. The end of the DNA aligns better with TRBJ2-7, so the J call may be wrong. The CDR3 has 15 amino acids. From germline, CDR1 is SGHRS and CDR2 YFSETQ. CDR3 residues: CASSWNRDRYDEQYF. CDR3 DNA: TGCGCCAGCAGCTGGAACCGGGACAGGTACGACGAGCAGTACTTC.

This clonotype was counted a single time. At one boundary the junction diverges from the germline segment, which might be a read error. CDR3 in DNA: TGTGCCACCTCACCAGGGGACACTGAATCTTTCTTT. It is translated as CATSPGDTESFF. V and J are TRBV5-6 and TRBJ1-1, with D perhaps matching TRBD1 (6 bases). The V gene's germline CDR1 is SGHDT and CDR2 YYEEEE. The length of the CDR3 is 12 residues. Full variable domain (rest looked up from reference TRBV5-6 and TRBJ1-1): DAGVTQSPTHLIKTRGQQVTLRCSPKSGHDTVSWYQQALGQGPQFIFQYYEEEERQRGNFPDRFSGHQFPNYSSELNVNALLLGDSALYLCATSPGDTESFFGQGTRLTVV.

The sample holds a few counts of this clonotype. The gene calls are TRBV20-1 and TRBJ2-7; 8 nucleotides agree with TRBD1. Germline CDR1 DFQATT, CDR2 SNEGSKA (reference sequence). CDR3 length: 14 residues. With 5 bases clipped from V and 4 bases from J, the junction kept 10 bases outside the gene matches. This CDR3 is CSAVQGAVYYEQYF. The CDR3 nucleotides read TGCAGTGCTGTTCAGGGGGCCGTCTATTACGAGCAGTACTTC.

The chain has TRBV3-1 and TRBJ2-1; 8 bases map to TRBD1. The CDR3 loop spans 16 amino acids. After removal of 3 bases from V and 2 bases from J, the junction contained 6 bases not matched to a gene. CDR1 LGHDT and CDR2 YNNKEL come from the germline V gene (reference sequence). The CDR3 protein is CASSHPAGGAYNEQFF. In DNA form, the CDR3 reads TGTGCCAGCAGCCATCCGGCAGGGGGCGCCTACAATGAGCAGTTCTTC.

This clonotype came up a few times. J is TRBJ2-7 and V is TRBV5-1; D possibly corresponds to TRBD2 (5 bases). The V end was cut by 4 bases, the J end by 5 bases, with 19 bases between. Germline V gene sequence: CDR1 SGHRS, CDR2 YFSETQ. CDR3 length: 15 amino acids. CDR3 sequence: CASSTLVASAHEQYF. DNA of the CDR3: TGCGCCAGCAGCACACTAGTCGCCTCCGCCCACGAGCAGTACTTC.

This clonotype was seen a single time. This chain links TRBV7-9 with TRBJ2-5, with D uncertain. CDR3 length: 13 amino acids. Trimming cost V 5 bases and J 5 bases, with 12 bases left between them. In germline, CDR1 is SEHNR, CDR2 FQNEAQ (reference sequence). CDR3 sequence (DNA): TGTGCCAGCAGCCCACACCTGGGGGAGACCCAGTACTTC. Translation gives CASSPHLGETQYF.

Comments on this clonotype: A much larger clonotype is one base distant, so this may be a read error. The genes are TRBV20-1 and TRBJ2-1, with a tentative D call TRBD2 (7 bases). Germline V gene lookup returns CDR1 DFQATT and CDR2 SNEGSKA (reference sequence). Trimming stripped 5 bases from V and 0 bases from J, with 23 bases between. This CDR3 is built from 18 residues. The CDR3 spells CSASPGGGPTSSYNEQFF. The CDR3 region has the DNA TGCAGTGCTTCACCGGGGGGCGGGCCGACGAGCTCCTACAATGAGCAGTTCTTC.

This clonotype was observed a few times. The rearrangement uses TRBV7-2 and TRBJ2-7; D remains unclear. There are 15 residues in the CDR3. Looked up from germline, CDR1 is SGHTA and CDR2 is FQGNSA. V was pared by 1 base and J by 1 base, with 11 bases between. The CDR3 reads CASSLEATASYEQYF. CDR3 bases: TGTGCCAGCAGCTTAGAAGCAACCGCATCCTACGAGCAGTACTTC.

The V and J genes are TRBV4-2 and TRBJ1-2; 8 nucleotides line up with TRBD1. Germline CDR1 reads LGHNA; CDR2 reads YNFKEQ. V lost 4 bases, J lost 2 bases, and 9 bases stayed unmatched. CDR3 length: 16 residues. The CDR3 DNA reads as TGTGCCAGCAGCCCCATGACAGGGGTTATCAACTATGGCTACACCTTC. The encoded protein is CASSPMTGVINYGYTF.